The subject of this entry is one T cell receptor beta chain. It is likely a read error, because the conserved phenylalanine at the end of the CDR3 is missing. The limits of the CDR3 on the DNA are not certain, so only TCRdb's listed CDR3 is given. The CDR3 numbers 14 amino acids, ends counted. The germline V gene encodes CDR1 LNHDA and CDR2 SQIVND (reference sequence). This record belongs to a study of Graves' ophthalmopathy and Graves' hyperthyroidism. RNA served as the template for amplifying TCR beta CDR3 regions. Scientists carried out first-round RT-PCR using HTBI primers and then a second-round multiplex PCR. MiXCR, run by TCRdb on the multiplex PCR reads, gives a single entry per CDR3 protein. This sample has hundreds of thousands of distinct CDR3 sequences; approximately 15% occur once, and the top ten carry 9.8%.

The sequence was collected from a woman aged 25 to 45 with Graves' ophthalmopathy. J is TRBJ1-1 and V is TRBV19; TRBD1 is the table's D call, not checked against the DNA. The specimen sequenced was blood. The CDR3: CASISPGSGTEACL.